This T cell receptor (beta chain) appears in the sequencing data of a study of T cell responses to AZD1222 COVID-19 vaccine (dated by TCRdb to about 2021). Regarding the study in general: AZD1222 recipients given second doses at about 4 weeks or at about 12 weeks were pooled, since spike-specific TCR depth and breadth were not found to differ between the two schedules. TCR sequencing covered more than 230 trial participants: 207 given two doses of AZD1222 and approximately 26 given two doses of MenACWY control vaccine. Trial participants were enrolled by age into 18-55, 56-69 and 70-plus year subgroups, with roughly 150, 30 and 60 TCR-sequenced participants respectively. Overall results and qualifications from the work: Conclusions about previously exposed vaccinees were limited because only six AZD1222 recipients were SARS-CoV-2 seropositive at baseline. The 56-69-year group was small, and its depth increase did not reach significance, likely because of low power. Nearly half of unique spike-specific TCRs reportedly recognized epitopes outside regions mutated in the B.1.351 and B.1.1.7 variants. The whole spike protein was spanned by vaccine-associated CD4 TCRs, and dominant responses were seen in regions 160-218 and 743-854. Because no day 14 peak-response samples were available, repertoires were characterized only after the peak T cell response. Most participants were white British and females outnumbered males, and the authors suggested that clonal diversity may have been underestimated. After two AZD1222 doses, spike-specific TCR breadth and depth were significantly higher than at day 0 and than in MenACWY recipients.

What the time point label conveys for this sample: baseline before first vaccination. Vaccinee samples came from UK trials COV001 and COV002, including a single-blind randomized controlled phase 2/3 trial of AZD1222 (ChAdOx1 nCoV-19) in healthy adults. Trial participant PBMC samples were collected at day 0 and day 28 after the second dose for TCRbeta chain sequencing. The CDR3 regions of human TCRbeta chains were analyzed by immunosequencing. Regarding the original processing steps: Repertoire TCRs were checked for matches against a reference library of SARS-CoV-2-specific TCRs that had been generated using the MIRA antigen-specificity platform. Breadth was defined as the fraction of unique TCRs that were SARS-CoV-2-associated, and depth was defined as the fraction of total T cells that were SARS-CoV-2-associated. Using the MIRA data, every spike-specific TCR was mapped to the spike region that the TCR reacted to and assigned to either a CD4 or a CD8 class. Log10-transformed breadth and depth values were compared by one-way ANOVA with Sidak's multiple comparisons tests. TCRdb retrieved this table from immuneACCESS and kept in-frame rearrangements only. Not all clones are present; in checked studies, unresolved V genes account for under half, and no reason is known for the remainder. That table is the source of V, J and clone size, and D and trimming were worked out from the DNA. This sample holds approximately 70,000 clones; around nine tenths were observed only once. 20% to 30% of the sample goes to the ten largest clones.

Notes on this clone: No antigen is known for it. No base quality information exists; no much larger clone differs at one position.

Taken from the germline V gene, the CDR1 and CDR2 loops are MNHNS and SASEGT. Trimming takes 1 base from V and 9 bases from J, and the germline ends sit 15 bases apart. Spanning cysteine to phenylalanine, the CDR3 consists of 14 amino acids. The only DNA kept is the CDR3, 42 bases in frame from the first base. The sequencing used peripheral blood, collected on day 0 of AZD1222 vaccination. The chain is made from TRBV6-1 and TRBJ1-1, and the D gene may be TRBD1, 5 bases matching. This TCR was sampled from an adult in good health. The DNA sequence reads TGTGCCAGCAGTGAAGGTACAGACTGGGGGAAAGCTTTCTTT. Translated, it reads CASSEGTDWGKAFF.